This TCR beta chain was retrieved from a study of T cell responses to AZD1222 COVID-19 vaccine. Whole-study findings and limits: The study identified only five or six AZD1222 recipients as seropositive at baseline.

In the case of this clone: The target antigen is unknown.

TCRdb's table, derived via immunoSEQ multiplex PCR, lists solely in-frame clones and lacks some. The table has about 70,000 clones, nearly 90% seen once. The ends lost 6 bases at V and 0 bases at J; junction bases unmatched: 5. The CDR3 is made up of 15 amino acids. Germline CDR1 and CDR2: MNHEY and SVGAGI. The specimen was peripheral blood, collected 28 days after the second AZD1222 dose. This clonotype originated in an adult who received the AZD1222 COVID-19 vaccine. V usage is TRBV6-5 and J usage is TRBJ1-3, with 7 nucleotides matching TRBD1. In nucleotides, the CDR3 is TGTGCCAGCAGAACCGGGACAGCCTCTGGAAACACCATATATTTT. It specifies CASRTGTASGNTIYF.